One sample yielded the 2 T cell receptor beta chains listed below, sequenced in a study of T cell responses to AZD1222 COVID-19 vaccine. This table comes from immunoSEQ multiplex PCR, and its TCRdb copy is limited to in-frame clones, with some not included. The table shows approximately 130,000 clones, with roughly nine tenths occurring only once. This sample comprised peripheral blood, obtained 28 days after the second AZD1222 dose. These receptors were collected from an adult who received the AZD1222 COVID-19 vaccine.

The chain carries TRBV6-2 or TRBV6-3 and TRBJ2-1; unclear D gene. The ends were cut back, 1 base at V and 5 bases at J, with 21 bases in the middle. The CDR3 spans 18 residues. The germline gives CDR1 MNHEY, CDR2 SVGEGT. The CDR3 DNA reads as TGTGCCAGCAGTTACTTTCACAAGACTGGAGTCGTCAACAATGAGCAGTTCTTC. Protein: CASSYFHKTGVVNNEQFF.

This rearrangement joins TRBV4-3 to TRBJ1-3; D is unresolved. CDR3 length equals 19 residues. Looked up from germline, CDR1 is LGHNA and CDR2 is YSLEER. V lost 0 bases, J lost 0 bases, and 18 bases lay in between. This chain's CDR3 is CASSQDKTIASSSGNTIYF. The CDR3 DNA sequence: TGCGCCAGCAGCCAAGATAAGACCATAGCTTCGAGCTCTGGAAACACCATATATTTT.